This T cell receptor beta chain appears in the sequencing data of a study of T-cell reconstitution after alpha-beta-depleted transplantation in children. With 4 bases removed from V and 3 bases from J, the gap between germline ends came to 11 bases. CDR1 is SGHRS and CDR2 is YFSETQ in the germline V gene. The CDR3 covers 13 residues. The table lists this clonotype with a few counts. The target antigen is unknown. Regarding the study as a whole: Expanded graft clones numbering several hundred reportedly gave rise to alpha-beta T cells about two months after transplant. From newly produced T cells came most of the T-cell counts and diversity one year after transplant.

Unique molecular identifiers featured in how the TCRbeta library was prepared. TCRdb reanalysed the PCR reads using MiXCR and keeps one entry per CDR3 protein. The sample has some 440,000 distinct CDR3 sequences, 15% to 20% seen once. The chain carries TRBV5-1 and TRBJ2-7, with a weak D call TRBD1 (5 bases). The specimen was PBMCs, mostly from graft donor cells, collected 360 days after TCRalphabeta/CD19-depleted stem cell transplant. The TCR originated in a boy under two years old who had a stem cell transplant for Wiskott-Aldrich syndrome, so the T cells may come from the graft donor. CDR3 nucleotides: TGCGCCAGCAGCATGGCAGGGATCTACGAGCAGTACTTC. Protein: CASSMAGIYEQYF. The full variable domain, rest sourced from reference TRBV5-1 and TRBJ2-7, is KAGVTQTPRYLIKTRGQQVTLSCSPISGHRSVSWYQQTPGQGLQFLFEYFSETQRNKGNFPGRFSGRQFSNSRSEMNVSTLELGDSALYLCASSMAGIYEQYFGPGTRLTVT.